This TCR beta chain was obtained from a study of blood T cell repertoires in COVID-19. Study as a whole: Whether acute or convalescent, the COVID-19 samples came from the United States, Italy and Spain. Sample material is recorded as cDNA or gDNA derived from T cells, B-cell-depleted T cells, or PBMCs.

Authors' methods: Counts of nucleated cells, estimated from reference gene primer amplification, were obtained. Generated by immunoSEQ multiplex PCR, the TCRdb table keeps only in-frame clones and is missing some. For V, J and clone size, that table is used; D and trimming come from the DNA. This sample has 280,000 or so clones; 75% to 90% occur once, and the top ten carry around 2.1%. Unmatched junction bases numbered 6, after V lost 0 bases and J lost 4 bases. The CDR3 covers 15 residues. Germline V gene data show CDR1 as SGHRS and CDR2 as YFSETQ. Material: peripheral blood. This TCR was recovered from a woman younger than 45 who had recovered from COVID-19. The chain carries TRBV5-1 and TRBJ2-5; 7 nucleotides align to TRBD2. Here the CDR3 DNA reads TGCGCCAGCAGCTTGGCGATGTTAGCGGGAGAGACCCAGTACTTC. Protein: CASSLAMLAGETQYF.